Listed here are 9 T cell receptor beta chains from one sample, sequenced in a study of CD8 T cells in ankylosing spondylitis. The study, taken as a whole, reports: Typical of ankylosing spondylitis blood, it appeared, was a TCR beta motif of eight highly homologous variants.

Via MiXCR, TCRdb re-called the 5' RACE reads, giving one row per CDR3 protein. The repertoire holds more than 400,000 distinct CDR3 sequences, about 5% seen once, with roughly 3.5% in the top ten. Their antigen targets remain unknown. Specimen: blood, either unsorted or a sorted T cell fraction (not recorded which). The receptors originated from a male donor with ankylosing spondylitis.

V is TRBV30 and J is TRBJ2-1, with 8 nucleotides matching TRBD2. The CDR3 is made up of 13 amino acids. V lost 4 bases to trimming and J lost 5 bases; unmatched junction nucleotides: 4. Looked up from germline, CDR1 is GTSNPN and CDR2 is SVGIG (reference sequence). Here the CDR3 reads CAWTSGSHNEQFF. CDR3 nucleotides: TGTGCCTGGACTAGCGGGTCCCACAATGAGCAGTTCTTC.

In the case of this clonotype: This may stem from a read error, because a much larger clone lies one nucleotide away. The J gene is TRBJ1-2, the V gene TRBV5-1; 7 nucleotides line up with TRBD1. The CDR3 totals 14 residues. Germline values: CDR1 SGHRS, CDR2 YFSETQ. The trim removed 0 bases at V and 4 bases at J, leaving 3 bases unmatched. The CDR3 bases are TGCGCCAGCAGCTTGGCGGGACAGACCTATGGCTACACCTTC. It yields the protein CASSLAGQTYGYTF.

In this sample, this clonotype turned up many times. This chain joins TRBV24-1 and TRBJ2-3, with 8 bases fitting TRBD2. With 0 bases clipped from V and 2 bases from J, the junction kept 6 bases outside the gene matches. This CDR3 is built from 17 residues. Germline values: CDR1 KGHDR, CDR2 SFDVKD. The CDR3 here is CATSDLGLAGVTDTQYF. CDR3 nucleotide sequence: TGTGCCACCAGTGATTTGGGCCTAGCGGGTGTCACAGATACGCAGTATTTT.

This clonotype was observed many times. The rearrangement uses TRBV29-1 and TRBJ2-3; TRBD2 matches at 7 bases. Germline values: CDR1 SQVTM, CDR2 ANQGSEA. Unmatched junction bases numbered 7, after V lost 2 bases and J lost 2 bases. The length of the CDR3 is 15 residues. The CDR3 region has the DNA TGCAGCGTTGAAATCCTGGGACTATACACAGATACGCAGTATTTT. Translated, it gives CSVEILGLYTDTQYF.

This clonotype was observed at least ten times. V and J are TRBV4-2 and TRBJ2-1; TRBD2 matches 12 bases. CDR3 size: 16 residues. J was trimmed by 3 bases and V by 3 bases; bases with no gene match: 3. CDR1 and CDR2 from the germline V gene are LGHNA and YNFKEQ. The CDR3 protein is CASSQETSGSYNEQFF. As DNA, the CDR3 is TGTGCCAGCAGCCAGGAGACTAGCGGGAGCTACAATGAGCAGTTCTTC.

This clonotype was seen ten or more times. The CDR3 DNA follows: TGTGCCACCAGCAGAGTTGGGGGAGGGTACACCGGGGAGCTGTTTTTT. Translated: CATSRVGGGYTGELFF. The gene calls are TRBV15 and TRBJ2-2, with 7 bases matching TRBD2. The CDR3 is 16 amino acids. From germline, CDR1 is LNHNV and CDR2 YYDKDF (reference sequence). V shed 1 base, J shed 3 bases, and the junction held 5 bases outside the gene matches. The entire variable domain, with the rest obtained from reference TRBV15 and TRBJ2-2, is as follows: DAMVIQNPRYQVTQFGKPVTLSCSQTLNHNVMYWYQQKSSQAPKLLFHYYDKDFNNEADTPDNFQSRRPNTSFCFLDIRSPGLGDTAMYLCATSRVGGGYTGELFFGEGSRLTVL.

This clonotype was seen once. The chain links TRBV20-1 to TRBJ2-5; no reliable D call. The V and J ends lost 6 bases and 5 bases respectively, with 10 bases between them. The CDR3 has 11 amino acids. Germline V gene lookup returns CDR1 DFQATT and CDR2 SNEGSKA (reference sequence). The CDR3 sequence: CSATLRETQYF. Written as DNA, the CDR3 is TGCAGTGCCACCCTCCGGGAGACCCAGTACTTC.

This clonotype was observed many times. This chain links TRBV5-1 with TRBJ1-3, with unresolved D. The germline V gene has CDR1 SGHRS and CDR2 YFSETQ. This CDR3 region has 16 residues. V was pared by 3 bases and J by 0 bases, with 13 bases between. This CDR3 reads CASSSGLLFSGNTIYF. In DNA form, the CDR3 reads TGCGCCAGCAGCTCAGGACTGCTGTTCTCTGGAAACACCATATATTTT.

With regard to this clonotype: A clone one base away is much larger, so this may be a read error. The chain recombines TRBV10-3 with TRBJ2-1; 7 bases agree with TRBD2. This CDR3 is built from 15 residues. Looked up from germline, CDR1 is ENHRY and CDR2 is SYGVKD. Losses at the gene ends were 6 bases for V and 9 bases for J; bases not matched to a gene: 14. Here the CDR3 DNA reads TGTGCCATCAGACCCTCTCCTAGAGGGAGGGGTGAGCAGTTCTTC. Protein: CAIRPSPRGRGEQFF.